This T cell receptor beta chain was identified in a study of shared clonotypes between healthy human individuals. Study results and limitations: Clonotype sharing among donors likely depends on sequencing depth.

TCRdb's copy holds only in-frame clones and misses some; the assay was immunoSEQ multiplex PCR. The sample has about 510,000 clones, roughly 95% seen once. The CDR3 covers 15 residues. Trimming took 3 bases from V and 7 from J; bases not matched to a gene: 12. Germline V gene data show CDR1 as GTSNPN and CDR2 as SVGIG (reference sequence). On this clone itself: Its cognate antigen is unknown.

V and J are TRBV30 and TRBJ1-5; TRBD1 matches at 7 bases. The TCR sequence derives from a woman under 40 in good health. Sequenced: naive CD4+ T cells sorted from blood. Specified subset: CD45RA+ positively selected. The CDR3 is CAWSDYTGVRQPQHF. Written as DNA, the CDR3 is TGTGCCTGGAGCGACTATACAGGGGTCAGGCAGCCCCAGCATTTT. Full variable domain (missing parts from reference TRBV30 and TRBJ1-5): SQTIHQWPATLVQPVGSPLSLECTVEGTSNPNLYWYRQAAGRGLQLLFYSVGIGQISSEVPQNLSASRPQDRQFILSSKKLLLSDSGFYLCAWSDYTGVRQPQHFGDGTRLSIL.